This TCR beta chain is from a study of vaccination and CD4 T cells after COVID-19. Study overall: Investigators stimulated cells with overlapping spike peptides drawn from SARS-CoV-2, HCoV-NL63, HCoV-OC43 and HCoV-229E.

This CDR3 has 14 residues. Germline-derived CDR1 and CDR2 are DFQATT and SNEGSKA (reference sequence). Trimming took 0 bases from V and 5 from J, leaving 13 bases between them. Sequenced with the Oncomine TCR Beta short-read assay was DNA taken from cultured CD4+ T cells. The template was genomic DNA from cultured CD4+ T cells. TCRdb re-derived calls from the PCR reads in MiXCR, one entry per CDR3 protein. The sample records several thousand distinct CDR3 sequences, about a third being singletons. To note about this clonotype: Its antigen is not known.

The treatment denotes: 10-day PBMC culture with coronavirus spike peptide pools or control peptides (ViraFEST assay). Gathering of the CD4+ T cells, from the unexposed donor, took place before the COVID-19 pandemic (2011-2018). ViraFEST used peptide pools to expand antigen-specific T cells before TCR sequencing. Having spent around 9 days in culture, CD4+ T cells were then isolated by negative selection. The gene calls are TRBV20-1 and TRBJ1-2; no firm D call. This clonotype was obtained from a human donor in good health. Material for sequencing was CD4+ T cells from blood, cultured in vitro. CDR3 nucleotide sequence: TGCAGTGCTAGAGATAAGTTAGAATGGTATGGCTACACCTTC. The encoded protein is CSARDKLEWYGYTF.